This T cell receptor beta chain was sequenced in a study of OX40 agonist ivuxolimab in advanced cancers. Using immunoSEQ multiplex PCR, the repertoire was profiled, and TCRdb retains in-frame clones only, with some absent. Of 100,000 or so clones in the sample, about 85% were seen once. V lost 5 bases and J 6 bases, leaving 11 bases between the germline ends. CDR3 length equals 13 residues. The germline CDR1 and CDR2 sequences are MNHEY and SMNVEV (reference sequence). V and J are TRBV27 and TRBJ2-1; D is uncertain. The starting material was CD4+ or CD8+ T cells sorted from blood, obtained in a trial of the OX40 agonist ivuxolimab. The TCR was taken from an adult with an advanced solid tumor such as melanoma, head and neck, liver or kidney cancer. The CDR3 loop reads CASSPPGPNEQFF. DNA for the CDR3: TGTGCCAGCAGTCCTCCCGGACCCAATGAGCAGTTCTTC.